The 32 T cell receptor beta chains below all came from one sample that was sequenced in a study of T-cell reconstitution after alpha-beta-depleted transplantation in children. Preparation of the TCRbeta library was carried out with unique molecular identifiers. TCRdb reprocessed the PCR reads with MiXCR, giving one entry per CDR3 protein. The data contain 490,000 or so distinct CDR3 sequences, around 12% of them seen just once; the ten biggest clones take up over 5.5%. This specimen consisted of PBMCs from the stem cell graft donor, obtained from the stem cell graft. The receptors stem from a human donor who donated a stem cell graft to a child with combined immunodeficiency.

This clonotype has a count of ten or more. The chain uses TRBV20-1 and TRBJ2-3; the match to TRBD1 covers 8 bases. The germline gives CDR1 DFQATT, CDR2 SNEGSKA (reference sequence). Trimming took 4 bases from V and 1 from J; bases not matched to a gene: 7. This CDR3 is 15 amino acids long. The DNA for the CDR3 is TGCAGTGCTAATCCCGGGGGACAGGGCACAGATACGCAGTATTTT. It codes for CSANPGGQGTDTQYF.

This clonotype showed up just a few times. The chain has TRBV30 and TRBJ2-7; the D gene is possibly TRBD1 (6 bases). The CDR3 totals 13 residues. Germline V gives CDR1 GTSNPN, CDR2 SVGIG (reference sequence). V lost 8 bases and J 2 bases, leaving 16 bases between the germline ends. The CDR3 bases are TGTGCCGTAAACCAGGGGATAGCCTACGAGCAGTACTTC. Protein: CAVNQGIAYEQYF.

The V gene is TRBV12-3 or TRBV12-4, the J gene TRBJ1-4, with D possibly being TRBD1 (6 bases). V was clipped by 3 bases and J by 7 bases, with 12 bases between them. There are 14 residues in the CDR3. The CDR3 is CASSFITGSEKLFF. The DNA of the CDR3 is TGTGCCAGCAGTTTTATAACAGGGAGTGAAAAACTGTTTTTT.

This sequence joins TRBV28 and TRBJ2-7; a weak D match, TRBD1 (5 bases). Trimming took off 2 bases at V and 6 bases at J, with 11 bases between the two ends. This CDR3 contains 13 residues. Germline values: CDR1 MDHEN, CDR2 SYDVKM. The DNA for the CDR3 is TGTGCCAGCAGTTTACCTTGGACAATCGAGCAGTACTTC. Protein sequence: CASSLPWTIEQYF.

This clonotype occurred a few times. This sequence joins TRBV7-1 and TRBJ2-3; the match to TRBD2 covers 13 bases. TRBV7-1 is labeled an ORF, and its function is uncertain. This CDR3 has 22 amino acids. The V gene end was trimmed by 3 bases and the J gene end by 6 bases; junction bases not matched to a gene: 24. The CDR3 loop is CASSSGLAGDHSPTSLMDTQYF. CDR3 DNA sequence: TGTGCCAGCAGCTCCGGACTAGCGGGGGATCACTCCCCCACGAGTTTAATGGATACGCAGTATTTT.

The sample holds many counts of this clonotype. V is TRBV10-3 and J is TRBJ2-3; TRBD2 matches 8 bases. The ends lost 6 bases at V and 2 bases at J; junction bases unmatched: 4. The CDR3 spans 14 residues. CDR1 and CDR2 (germline): ENHRY, SYGVKD. The CDR3 DNA follows: TGTGCCATCAGAGCGGGGGCGACCACAGATACGCAGTATTTT. This translates into CAIRAGATTDTQYF.

This clonotype was seen at least ten times. The chain combines TRBV6-1 with TRBJ2-5, with D unclear. The CDR3 loop spans 14 amino acids. Germline assignment: CDR1 MNHNS and CDR2 SASEGT. V lost 1 base and J 2 bases, leaving 8 bases between the germline ends. The DNA for the CDR3 is TGTGCCAGCAGTGAAGAGGACGGTCAAGAGACCCAGTACTTC. Protein: CASSEEDGQETQYF.

This clonotype was counted ten times or more. The rearrangement links TRBV12-3 or TRBV12-4 to TRBJ2-5, with D maybe TRBD2 (6 bases). CDR3 length equals 13 residues. Deletions cut 6 bases from V and 7 bases from J, with 15 bases between. This CDR3 is CASSTLGGGTQYF. DNA for the CDR3: TGTGCCAGCAGCACCCTTGGGGGAGGGACCCAGTACTTC.

This chain uses TRBV19 with TRBJ1-1; perhaps TRBD1 as D (5 bases). The germline V gene has CDR1 LNHDA and CDR2 SQIVND (reference sequence). This CDR3 spans 13 amino acids. V was trimmed by 2 bases and J by 6 bases, leaving 10 bases between them. Here the CDR3 reads CASSISREAEAFF. Here the CDR3 DNA reads TGTGCCAGTAGTATAAGCAGGGAGGCTGAAGCTTTCTTT.

There are many counts of this clonotype. The chain carries TRBV29-1 and TRBJ2-1, with 10 bases identical to TRBD2. The CDR3 sequence is 15 residues long. The germline V gene encodes CDR1 SQVTM and CDR2 ANQGSEA. V dropped 4 bases and J dropped 2; count of bases not matched to a gene: 5. CDR3 residues: CSVGTSGYPYNEQFF. CDR3 DNA: TGCAGCGTTGGGACTAGCGGCTACCCCTACAATGAGCAGTTCTTC.

This chain joins TRBV5-6 and TRBJ1-1; D is perhaps TRBD1 (5 bases). From germline, CDR1 is SGHDT and CDR2 YYEEEE. Between the trimmed V and J ends, which lost 6 bases and 4 bases, there was a span of 13 bases. The CDR3 length is 13 residues. The CDR3 DNA follows: TGTGCCAGCACCAAATCACAGGCCACTGAAGCTTTCTTT. Its translation: CASTKSQATEAFF.

This clonotype was counted many times. This chain uses TRBV7-2 with TRBJ2-7; TRBD2 is a possible D gene (5 bases). Germline V gene data show CDR1 as SGHTA and CDR2 as FQGNSA. This CDR3 has 14 amino acids. Trimming pared 2 bases from V and 7 bases from J, leaving 15 bases between. CDR3 loop: CASSLTGEGIEQYF. CDR3 bases: TGTGCCAGCAGCTTAACGGGCGAGGGAATAGAGCAGTACTTC.

This clonotype was detected a few times. The V call is TRBV4-2, the J call TRBJ2-1; perhaps TRBD1 as D (6 bases). The CDR3 extends over 18 amino acids. CDR1 LGHNA and CDR2 YNFKEQ come from the germline V gene. V was trimmed by 1 base and J by 0 bases, leaving 16 bases between them. In DNA form, the CDR3 reads TGTGCCAGCAGCCAAGGATCCTACAGGGCAGACTCCTACAATGAGCAGTTCTTC. Protein product: CASSQGSYRADSYNEQFF.

This clonotype was detected a few times. The V gene is TRBV5-6, the J gene TRBJ2-1; D gene unclear. Germline-derived CDR1 and CDR2 are SGHDT and YYEEEE. Trimming cost V 0 bases and J 0 bases, with 7 bases left between them. This CDR3 has 15 amino acids. The CDR3 bases are TGTGCCAGCAGCTTGGACAGTACCTCCTACAATGAGCAGTTCTTC. Its translation is CASSLDSTSYNEQFF.

The chain links TRBV7-2 to TRBJ2-1, with 12 bases matching TRBD2. Germline loops: CDR1 SGHTA, CDR2 FQGNSA. The CDR3 has 17 amino acids. V lost 5 bases to trimming and J lost 8 bases; unmatched junction nucleotides: 13. The DNA for the CDR3 is TGTGCCAGCAGCCCTTACCTAGCGGGGGGGCCTTTTTATGAGCAGTTCTTC. This sequence encodes CASSPYLAGGPFYEQFF. Combining the CDR3 with reference TRBV7-2 and TRBJ2-1 gives the whole variable domain GAGVSQSPSNKVTEKGKDVELRCDPISGHTALYWYRQSLGQGLEFLIYFQGNSAPDKSGLPSDRFSAERTGGSVSTLTIQRTQQEDSAVYLCASSPYLAGGPFYEQFFGPGTRLTVL.

The sample holds many counts of this clonotype. The J gene is TRBJ2-1, the V gene TRBV24-1, with D hard to call. Between the trimmed V and J ends, which lost 0 bases and 5 bases, there was a span of 4 bases. The CDR3 extends over 13 amino acids. Germline V gives CDR1 KGHDR, CDR2 SFDVKD. The CDR3, as DNA: TGTGCCACCAGTGATTTGAATGACAATGAGCAGTTCTTC. This gives the protein CATSDLNDNEQFF.

V and J are TRBV7-8 and TRBJ2-2; D is unresolved. V shed 1 base and J shed 3 bases, with 9 bases lying between them. This CDR3 has 15 residues. Germline values: CDR1 SGHVS, CDR2 FQNEAQ. The CDR3 region is CASSLESSYTGELFF. The CDR3 nucleotides read TGTGCCAGCAGCTTAGAGAGCAGTTACACCGGGGAGCTGTTTTTT. Variable domain in full (rest from reference TRBV7-8 and TRBJ2-2): GAGVSQSPRYKVAKRGQDVALRCDPISGHVSLFWYQQALGQGPEFLTYFQNEAQLDKSGLPSDRFFAERPEGSVSTLKIQRTQQEDSAVYLCASSLESSYTGELFFGEGSRLTVL.

The CDR3: CASSPPSGGPPLETQYF. Written as DNA, the CDR3 is TGTGCCAGCAGCCCCCCTAGCGGGGGGCCTCCTTTGGAGACCCAGTACTTC. The rearrangement links TRBV7-9 to TRBJ2-5; 11 nucleotides line up with TRBD2. Germline lookup yields CDR1 SEHNR and CDR2 FQNEAQ (reference sequence). The V gene end was trimmed by 5 bases and the J gene end by 5 bases; junction bases not matched to a gene: 13. There are 17 residues in the CDR3.

This clonotype was recorded a few times. This sequence joins TRBV29-1 and TRBJ2-7, with 7 bases fitting TRBD1. The germline gives CDR1 SQVTM, CDR2 ANQGSEA. V was pared by 2 bases and J by 1 base, with 8 bases of the junction left unmatched. This CDR3 has 15 amino acids. For the CDR3, the DNA is TGCAGCGTTGAAAAGAGACAGGGTCGATCCTACGAGCAGTACTTC. Its translation is CSVEKRQGRSYEQYF.

This clonotype showed up many times. The chain recombines TRBV20-1 with TRBJ1-1, with D unresolved. The ends were cut back, 6 bases at V and 4 bases at J, with 18 bases in the middle. The germline gives CDR1 DFQATT, CDR2 SNEGSKA (reference sequence). This CDR3 spans 14 amino acids. CDR3 sequence reads: CSANRQEGGTEAFF. CDR3 nucleotide sequence: TGCAGTGCCAACCGCCAGGAGGGAGGCACTGAAGCTTTCTTT.

This clonotype was recorded many times. This chain uses TRBV7-9 with TRBJ1-1, with D hard to call. Germline V gene sequence: CDR1 SEHNR, CDR2 FQNEAQ (reference sequence). Trimming took 4 bases from V and 3 from J, leaving 12 bases between them. This CDR3 is built from 14 residues. This CDR3 is CASSSLGSYTEAFF. The CDR3 DNA reads as TGTGCCAGCAGCTCACTAGGATCATACACTGAAGCTTTCTTT. The complete variable domain, with remaining parts taken from reference TRBV7-9 and TRBJ1-1, reads DTGVSQNPRHKITKRGQNVTFRCDPISEHNRLYWYRQTLGQGPEFLTYFQNEAQLEKSRLLSDRFSAERPKGSFSTLEIQRTEQGDSAMYLCASSSLGSYTEAFFGQGTRLTVV.

This clonotype was counted a few times. CDR3 loop: CASRETSGASQYF. The CDR3 bases are TGCGCCAGCAGAGAGACTAGCGGGGCGTCACAGTATTTT. V and J are TRBV5-1 and TRBJ2-3; the match to TRBD2 covers 11 bases. CDR1 and CDR2 (germline): SGHRS, YFSETQ. With V trimmed by 5 bases and J by 12 bases, 8 bases remained unmatched. CDR3 length equals 13 residues.

The chain carries TRBV29-1 and TRBJ2-1; D possibly corresponds to TRBD2 (5 bases). Trimming stripped 4 bases from V and 7 bases from J, with 11 bases between. The CDR3 is 12 amino acids. Germline CDR1 is SQVTM and CDR2 is ANQGSEA. This chain's CDR3 is CSVGPPGNEQFF. The CDR3 nucleotides read TGCAGCGTTGGCCCCCCGGGGAATGAGCAGTTCTTC.

This clonotype was detected many times. The rearrangement links TRBV7-2 to TRBJ2-1; 7 bases are a match to TRBD2. From germline, CDR1 is SGHTA and CDR2 FQGNSA. V was clipped by 1 base and J by 8 bases; unmatched bases: 11. The CDR3 has 16 residues. The CDR3 sequence is CASSLVSGAGRYEQFF. CDR3 coding DNA: TGTGCCAGCAGCTTAGTAAGCGGAGCGGGAAGGTATGAGCAGTTCTTC.

CDR3 DNA: TGCGCCAGCAGCTTGGTCCTCTCGGCTATCCACAATGAGCAGTTCTTC. Residues: CASSLVLSAIHNEQFF. The V call is TRBV5-1, the J call TRBJ2-1; D gene unclear. V lost 0 bases and J 5 bases, leaving 15 bases between the germline ends. CDR1 is SGHRS, CDR2 YFSETQ, per germline. This CDR3 comprises 16 residues.

Only a few counts were recorded for this clonotype. This chain connects TRBV20-1 to TRBJ1-1, with no clear D. Germline V gene sequence: CDR1 DFQATT, CDR2 SNEGSKA (reference sequence). The CDR3 extends over 13 amino acids. V was trimmed by 7 bases and J by 2 bases, leaving 14 bases between them. CDR3 amino acids: CSVSGGGNTEAFF. CDR3 nucleotide sequence: TGCAGTGTCTCCGGTGGCGGAAACACTGAAGCTTTCTTT.

This clonotype was counted many times. The J gene is TRBJ1-1, the V gene TRBV2; D may be TRBD1 (6 bases). This CDR3 has 13 amino acids. The V and J ends lost 7 bases and 4 bases respectively, with 13 bases between them. Germline V gene data show CDR1 as SNHLY and CDR2 as FYNNEI. CDR3 residues: CASTAQGGTEAFF. CDR3 coding DNA: TGTGCCAGCACCGCACAGGGAGGCACTGAAGCTTTCTTT.

In this sample, this clonotype turned up many times. The chain employs TRBV13 and TRBJ2-5; D call uncertain. This CDR3 spans 13 amino acids. Deletions cut 5 bases from V and 2 bases from J, with 9 bases between. Germline V lookup: CDR1 PRHDT, CDR2 FYEKMQ (reference sequence). The chain's CDR3 is CASSPTPQETQYF. In DNA form, the CDR3 reads TGTGCCAGCAGCCCTACACCGCAAGAGACCCAGTACTTC.

V usage is TRBV9 and J usage is TRBJ1-1; no reliable D call. The CDR3 is 13 amino acids. Between the trimmed V and J ends, which lost 4 bases and 4 bases, there was a span of 11 bases. Per germline, CDR1 SGDLS and CDR2 YYNGEE. The CDR3 coding sequence is TGTGCCAGCAGCCTCAACTCTGGCACTGAAGCTTTCTTT. Translation: CASSLNSGTEAFF. The entire variable domain, with the rest obtained from reference TRBV9 and TRBJ1-1, is as follows: DSGVTQTPKHLITATGQRVTLRCSPRSGDLSVYWYQQSLDQGLQFLIQYYNGEERAKGNILERFSAQQFPDLHSELNLSSLELGDSALYFCASSLNSGTEAFFGQGTRLTVV.

The chain recombines TRBV12-3 or TRBV12-4 with TRBJ2-1, with D perhaps matching TRBD2 (5 bases). The CDR3 consists of 14 residues. Trimming cost V 3 bases and J 8 bases, with 14 bases left between them. CDR3: CASSFLALRDEQFF. The CDR3 coding sequence is TGTGCCAGCAGTTTCCTAGCACTAAGGGATGAGCAGTTCTTC.

Comment on this clonotype: Relative to the germline gene, one junction end is altered; a read error may explain this. The genes are TRBV7-7 and TRBJ2-1, with 12 bases matching TRBD2. The CDR3 contains 16 residues. Per germline, CDR1 SSHAT and CDR2 FNYEAQ (reference sequence). The CDR3 loop is CASSRTSGTSYNEQFF. The CDR3 nucleotides read TGTGCTAGCAGCAGGACTAGCGGGACATCCTACAATGAGCAGTTCTTC.

The chain carries TRBV24-1 and TRBJ1-1, with no clear D. Germline V gene data show CDR1 as KGHDR and CDR2 as SFDVKD. The germline V and J ends were trimmed by 2 bases and 2 bases, with 11 bases remaining between them. This CDR3 contains 15 residues. The CDR3 nucleotides are TGTGCCACCAGTGATTCAAGGGTGGGAAACACTGAAGCTTTCTTT. This encodes CATSDSRVGNTEAFF.